Presented here are 9 T cell receptor beta chains from one specimen sequenced in a study of blood T cell repertoires in COVID-19. Sequencing used immunoSEQ multiplex PCR; TCRdb keeps in-frame clones, though not all of them. The sample has some 310,000 clones, about nine tenths seen once. The sample taken for sequencing was PBMCs or T cells enriched from blood (not recorded which). These receptors were obtained from a woman aged 25-40 years who had recovered from COVID-19.

V usage is TRBV7-9 and J usage is TRBJ2-4; a weak D match, TRBD1 (5 bases). CDR3 size: 12 residues. CDR1 SEHNR and CDR2 FQNEAQ come from the germline V gene (reference sequence). V lost 4 bases to trimming and J lost 15 bases, with 16 bases between them. CDR3 sequence reads: CASSSEQGRWYF. The DNA for the CDR3 is TGTGCCAGCAGCTCAGAGCAGGGTAGATGGTACTTC.

The V gene is TRBV2, the J gene TRBJ2-1, with TRBD1 matching over 9 bases. The CDR3 has 14 residues. The germline V gene encodes CDR1 SNHLY and CDR2 FYNNEI. V lost 8 bases, J lost 3 bases, and 5 bases stayed unmatched. The CDR3 sequence is CASLGQGGYNEQFF. In nucleotides, the CDR3 is TGTGCCAGCCTGGGACAGGGTGGCTACAATGAGCAGTTCTTC.

This chain joins TRBV20-1 and TRBJ1-2; D is uncertain. The CDR3 totals 11 residues. Germline V gene lookup returns CDR1 DFQATT and CDR2 SNEGSKA (reference sequence). The V end lost 6 bases, the J end lost 8 bases, and 13 bases lay between the germline ends. CDR3 amino acids: CSAPVFLGYTF. The CDR3, as DNA: TGCAGTGCCCCCGTCTTTTTAGGCTACACCTTC.

The CDR3 DNA follows: TGTGCCAGCAGCTTAGCGGCAGGGGGCACAGATACGCAGTATTTT. Protein product: CASSLAAGGTDTQYF. V and J are TRBV7-2 and TRBJ2-3; D may be TRBD1 (6 bases). V lost 0 bases, J lost 1 base, and 8 bases lay in between. The CDR3 consists of 15 residues. Germline loops: CDR1 SGHTA, CDR2 FQGNSA.

The chain joins TRBV7-6 to TRBJ1-1; D is possibly TRBD1 (6 bases). V was clipped by 5 bases and J by 3 bases, with 34 bases between them. The CDR3 covers 21 residues. Germline CDR1 reads SGHVS; CDR2 reads FNYEAQ. The CDR3 spells CASSKEPAFKDPTQGYTEAFF. The CDR3 nucleotides are TGTGCCAGCAGCAAAGAACCCGCGTTTAAGGACCCGACACAGGGTTACACTGAAGCTTTCTTT. Full variable domain (remainder filled in from reference TRBV7-6 and TRBJ1-1): GAGVSQSPRYKVTKRGQDVALRCDPISGHVSLYWYRQALGQGPEFLTYFNYEAQQDKSGLPNDRFSAERPEGSISTLTIQRTEQRDSAMYRCASSKEPAFKDPTQGYTEAFFGQGTRLTVV.

The table lists this clone with a few counts. The V gene is TRBV19, the J gene TRBJ2-1; TRBD2 agrees at 12 bases. The J segment lost 9 bases and the V segment lost 5 bases, leaving 8 bases of the junction unmatched. The length of the CDR3 is 15 residues. Per germline, CDR1 LNHDA and CDR2 SQIVND (reference sequence). CDR3 DNA sequence: TGTGCCAGTAGTCTAGCGGGAGGGCCAAGGGGTGAGCAGTTCTTC. Its translation is CASSLAGGPRGEQFF.

CDR3 bases: TGTGCCAGTAGTACCATGCTACAGACAGGTTTACAGCCCCAGCATTTT. It translates to CASSTMLQTGLQPQHF. The chain recombines TRBV19 with TRBJ1-5; tentatively, D is TRBD1 (6 bases). There are 16 residues in the CDR3. CDR1 LNHDA and CDR2 SQIVND come from the germline V gene (reference sequence). With 4 bases removed from V and 7 bases from J, the gap between germline ends came to 20 bases.

The genes are TRBV9 and TRBJ2-1; D unclear. Trimming stripped 0 bases from V and 1 base from J, with 8 bases between. CDR1 SGDLS and CDR2 YYNGEE come from the germline V gene. The CDR3 totals 15 residues. The DNA of the CDR3 is TGTGCCAGCAGCGTAGAAGGCGGTTCCTACAATGAGCAGTTCTTC. Translated, it gives CASSVEGGSYNEQFF.

This sequence joins TRBV6-5 and TRBJ2-2; 9 nucleotides line up with TRBD2. The length of the CDR3 is 14 residues. The germline gives CDR1 MNHEY, CDR2 SVGAGI. V dropped 6 bases and J dropped 8; count of bases not matched to a gene: 7. In nucleotides, the CDR3 is TGTGCCAGCAGACGACAGGGACTAGCTGGGGAGCTGTTTTTT. Translation: CASRRQGLAGELFF.